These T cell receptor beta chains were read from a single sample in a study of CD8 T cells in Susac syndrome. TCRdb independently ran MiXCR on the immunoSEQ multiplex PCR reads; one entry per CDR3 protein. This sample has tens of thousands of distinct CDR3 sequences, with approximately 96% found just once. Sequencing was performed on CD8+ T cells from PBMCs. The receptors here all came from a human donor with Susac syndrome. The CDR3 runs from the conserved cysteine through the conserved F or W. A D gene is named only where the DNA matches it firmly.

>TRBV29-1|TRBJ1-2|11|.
CSVAGFYGYTF
TGCAGCGTTGCTGGGTTCTATGGCTACACCTTC
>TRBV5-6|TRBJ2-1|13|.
CASTQGGYNEQFF
TGTGCCAGCACCCAAGGGGGCTACAATGAGCAGTTCTTC
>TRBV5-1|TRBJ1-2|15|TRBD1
CASSITGASVYGYTF
TGCGCCAGCAGCATTACAGGGGCTTCCGTCTATGGCTACACCTTC
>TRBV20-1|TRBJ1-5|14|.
CSASPGRSNQPQHF
TGCAGTGCTAGCCCAGGGCGTAGCAATCAGCCCCAGCATTTT
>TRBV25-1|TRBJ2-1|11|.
CASGGYREQFF
TGTGCCAGCGGCGGATACCGTGAGCAGTTCTTC
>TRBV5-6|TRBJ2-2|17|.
CASSQTRDKTSEGELFF
TGTGCCAGCAGCCAGACCCGGGACAAGACGTCCGAGGGGGAGCTGTTTTTT
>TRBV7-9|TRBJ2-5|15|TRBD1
CASSLGTGGQETQYF
TGTGCCAGCAGCTTGGGAACAGGGGGCCAAGAGACCCAGTACTTC
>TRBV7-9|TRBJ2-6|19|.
CASSLERAPSSSGANVLTF
TGTGCCAGCAGCTTAGAAAGGGCCCCTTCATCCTCTGGGGCCAACGTCCTGACTTTC
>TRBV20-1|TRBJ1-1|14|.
CSAKNSTAYTEAFF
TGCAGTGCCAAAAACTCGACAGCCTACACTGAAGCTTTCTTT
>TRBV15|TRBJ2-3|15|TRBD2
CATSRAGGSADTQYF
TGTGCCACCAGCAGAGCGGGGGGTAGCGCAGATACGCAGTATTTT
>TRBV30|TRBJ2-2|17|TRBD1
CALEPNGDSPNTGELFF
TGTGCCTTGGAGCCTAATGGGGACAGTCCGAACACCGGGGAGCTGTTTTTT